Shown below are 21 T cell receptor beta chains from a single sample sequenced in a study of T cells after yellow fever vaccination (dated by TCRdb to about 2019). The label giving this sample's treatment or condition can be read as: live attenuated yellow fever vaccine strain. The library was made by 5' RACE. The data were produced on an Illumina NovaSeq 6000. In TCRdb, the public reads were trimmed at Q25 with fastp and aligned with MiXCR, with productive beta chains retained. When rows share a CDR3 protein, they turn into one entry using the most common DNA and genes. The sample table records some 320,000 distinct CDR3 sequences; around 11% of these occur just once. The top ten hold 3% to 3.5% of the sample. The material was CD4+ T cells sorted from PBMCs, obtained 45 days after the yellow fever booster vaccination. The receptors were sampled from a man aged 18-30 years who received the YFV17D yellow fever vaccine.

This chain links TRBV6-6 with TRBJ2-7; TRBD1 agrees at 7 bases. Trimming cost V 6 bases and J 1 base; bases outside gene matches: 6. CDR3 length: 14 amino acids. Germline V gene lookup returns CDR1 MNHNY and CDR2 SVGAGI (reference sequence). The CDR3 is CASRDRVQSYEQYV. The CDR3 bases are TGTGCCAGCAGAGACAGGGTTCAATCCTACGAGCAGTACGTC.

The chain's CDR3 is CASSAGTAYRPLHF. CDR3 in DNA: TGTGCCAGCAGCGCCGGGACAGCCTACAGGCCCCTCCACTTT. The chain carries TRBV6-5 and TRBJ1-6; 7 nucleotides align to TRBD1. There are 14 residues in the CDR3. CDR1 MNHEY and CDR2 SVGAGI come from the germline V gene. Trimming removed 6 bases from V and 13 bases from J; junction bases left unmatched: 12.

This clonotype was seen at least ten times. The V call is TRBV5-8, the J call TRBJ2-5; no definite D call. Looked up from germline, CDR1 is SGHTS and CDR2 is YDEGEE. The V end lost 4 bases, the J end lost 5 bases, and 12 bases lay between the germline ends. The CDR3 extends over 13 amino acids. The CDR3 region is CASSRHLGETQYF. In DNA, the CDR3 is TGTGCCAGCAGCCGACACCTGGGGGAGACCCAGTACTTC.

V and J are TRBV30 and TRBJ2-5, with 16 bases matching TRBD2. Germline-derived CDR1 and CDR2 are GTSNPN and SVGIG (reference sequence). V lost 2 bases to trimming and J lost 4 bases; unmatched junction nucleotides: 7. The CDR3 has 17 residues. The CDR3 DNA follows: TGTGCCTGGAGTCCCCCGGGACTAGCGGGGGGGCGAGAGACCCAGTACTTC. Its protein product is CAWSPPGLAGGRETQYF.

The DNA for the CDR3 is TGTGCCAGCAGTTTGGTAGGAAACACCATATATTTT. This codes for CASSLVGNTIYF. The chain carries TRBV12-3 or TRBV12-4 and TRBJ1-3; D unclear. The length of the CDR3 is 12 residues. Trimming cost V 3 bases and J 4 bases, with 4 bases left between them.

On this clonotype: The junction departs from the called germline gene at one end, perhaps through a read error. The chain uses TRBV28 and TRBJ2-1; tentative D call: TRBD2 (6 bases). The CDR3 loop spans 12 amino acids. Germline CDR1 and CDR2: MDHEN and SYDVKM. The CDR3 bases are TGTGCCACCAGTGGACTAAACGGGGCCGAGTTCTTC. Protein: CATSGLNGAEFF.

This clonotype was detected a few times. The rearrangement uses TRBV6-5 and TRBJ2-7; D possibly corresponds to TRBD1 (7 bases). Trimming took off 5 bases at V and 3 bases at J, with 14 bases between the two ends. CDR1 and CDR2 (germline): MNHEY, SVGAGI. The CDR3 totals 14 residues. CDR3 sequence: CASSHAGTDYEQYF. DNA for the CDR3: TGTGCCAGCAGTCACGCGGGGACAGACTACGAGCAGTACTTC.

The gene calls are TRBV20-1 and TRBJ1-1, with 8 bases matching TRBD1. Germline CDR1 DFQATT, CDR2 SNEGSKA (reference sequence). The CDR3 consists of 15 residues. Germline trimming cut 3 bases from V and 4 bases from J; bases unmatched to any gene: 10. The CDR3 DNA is TGCAGTGCTAGCCTAAATTCAGGGGGCGGCACTGAAGCTTTCTTT. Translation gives CSASLNSGGGTEAFF.

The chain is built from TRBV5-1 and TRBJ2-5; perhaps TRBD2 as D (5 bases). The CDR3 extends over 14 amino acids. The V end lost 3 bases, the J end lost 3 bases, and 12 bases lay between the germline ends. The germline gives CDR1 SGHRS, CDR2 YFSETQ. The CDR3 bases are TGCGCCAGCAGCTCGGGTTTCGGGGAAGAGACCCAGTACTTC. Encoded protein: CASSSGFGEETQYF. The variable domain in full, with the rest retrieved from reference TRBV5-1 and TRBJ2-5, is KAGVTQTPRYLIKTRGQQVTLSCSPISGHRSVSWYQQTPGQGLQFLFEYFSETQRNKGNFPGRFSGRQFSNSRSEMNVSTLELGDSALYLCASSSGFGEETQYFGPGTRLLVL.

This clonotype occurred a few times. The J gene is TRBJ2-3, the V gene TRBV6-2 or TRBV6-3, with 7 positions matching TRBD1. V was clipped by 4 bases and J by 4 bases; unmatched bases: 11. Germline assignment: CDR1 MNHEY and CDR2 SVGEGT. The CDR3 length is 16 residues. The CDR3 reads CASSSIGGPGADTQYF. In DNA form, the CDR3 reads TGTGCCAGCAGTTCCATAGGGGGCCCTGGGGCAGATACGCAGTATTTT.

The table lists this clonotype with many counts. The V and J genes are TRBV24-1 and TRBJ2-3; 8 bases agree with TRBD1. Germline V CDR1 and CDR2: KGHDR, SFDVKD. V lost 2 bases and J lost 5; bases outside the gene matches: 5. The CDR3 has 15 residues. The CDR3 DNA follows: TGTGCCACCAGTGATTCCCAGGGGGCCAGAGATACGCAGTATTTT. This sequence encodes CATSDSQGARDTQYF.

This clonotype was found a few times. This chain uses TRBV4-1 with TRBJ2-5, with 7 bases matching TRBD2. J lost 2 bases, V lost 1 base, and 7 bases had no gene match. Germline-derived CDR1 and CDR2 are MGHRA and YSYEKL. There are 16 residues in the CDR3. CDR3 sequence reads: CASSQGGSGGQETQYF. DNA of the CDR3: TGCGCCAGCAGCCAAGGTGGTTCGGGGGGTCAAGAGACCCAGTACTTC.

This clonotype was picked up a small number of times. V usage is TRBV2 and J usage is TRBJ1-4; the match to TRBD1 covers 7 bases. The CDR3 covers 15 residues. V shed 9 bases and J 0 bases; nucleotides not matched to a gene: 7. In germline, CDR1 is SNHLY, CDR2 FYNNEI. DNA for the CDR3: TGTGCCAGTTCCGGGACAGCAACAACTAATGAAAAACTGTTTTTT. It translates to CASSGTATTNEKLFF. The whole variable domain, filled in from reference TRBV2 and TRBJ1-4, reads EPEVTQTPSHQVTQMGQEVILRCVPISNHLYFYWYRQILGQKVEFLVSFYNNEISEKSEIFDDQFSVERPDGSNFTLKIRSTKLEDSAMYFCASSGTATTNEKLFFGSGTQLSVL.

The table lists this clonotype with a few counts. CDR3 coding DNA: TGTGCCAGCAGCGGAGAAGACAGGGCCTATAATTCACCCCTCCACTTT. Amino acids: CASSGEDRAYNSPLHF. This chain links TRBV9 with TRBJ1-6; 7 nucleotides match TRBD1. Trimming took 3 bases from V and 2 from J; bases not matched to a gene: 5. Germline loops: CDR1 SGDLS, CDR2 YYNGEE. CDR3 size: 16 residues. The entire variable domain, with the rest obtained from reference TRBV9 and TRBJ1-6, is as follows: DSGVTQTPKHLITATGQRVTLRCSPRSGDLSVYWYQQSLDQGLQFLIQYYNGEERAKGNILERFSAQQFPDLHSELNLSSLELGDSALYFCASSGEDRAYNSPLHFGNGTRLTVT.

The CDR3 is CASSSIQNTGELFF. CDR3 sequence (DNA): TGTGCCAGCAGTTCGATACAGAACACCGGGGAGCTGTTTTTT. The gene calls are TRBV28 and TRBJ2-2; no clear D gene. This CDR3 is built from 14 residues. From germline, CDR1 is MDHEN and CDR2 SYDVKM. V was trimmed by 4 bases and J by 1 base, leaving 7 bases between them.

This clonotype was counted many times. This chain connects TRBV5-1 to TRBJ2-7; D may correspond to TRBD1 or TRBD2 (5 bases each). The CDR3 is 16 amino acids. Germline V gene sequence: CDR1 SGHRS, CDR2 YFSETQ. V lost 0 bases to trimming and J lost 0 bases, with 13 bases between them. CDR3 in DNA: TGCGCCAGCAGCTTGGCGGGGACCTCCCCCTCCTACGAGCAGTACTTC. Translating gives CASSLAGTSPSYEQYF.

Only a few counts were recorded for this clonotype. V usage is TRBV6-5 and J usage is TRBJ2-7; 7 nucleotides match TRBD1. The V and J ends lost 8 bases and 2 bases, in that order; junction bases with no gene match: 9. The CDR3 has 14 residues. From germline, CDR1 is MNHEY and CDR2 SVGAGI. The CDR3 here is CASGTLTGPYEQYF. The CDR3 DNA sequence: TGTGCCAGCGGAACCCTGACAGGGCCCTACGAGCAGTACTTC.

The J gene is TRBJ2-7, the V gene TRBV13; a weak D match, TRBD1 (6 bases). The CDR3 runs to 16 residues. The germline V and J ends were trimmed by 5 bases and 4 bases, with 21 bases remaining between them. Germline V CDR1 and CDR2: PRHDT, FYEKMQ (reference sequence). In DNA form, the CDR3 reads TGTGCCAGCAGCCCGCAGGGGCCAAACCCCCTTTACGAGCAGTACTTC. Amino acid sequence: CASSPQGPNPLYEQYF.

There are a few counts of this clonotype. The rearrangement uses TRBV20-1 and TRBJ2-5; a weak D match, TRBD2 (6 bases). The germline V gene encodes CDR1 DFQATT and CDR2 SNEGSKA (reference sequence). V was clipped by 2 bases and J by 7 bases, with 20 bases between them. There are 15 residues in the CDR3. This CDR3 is CSARTSWALEGTQYF. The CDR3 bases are TGCAGTGCTAGAACGAGCTGGGCACTGGAGGGGACCCAGTACTTC.

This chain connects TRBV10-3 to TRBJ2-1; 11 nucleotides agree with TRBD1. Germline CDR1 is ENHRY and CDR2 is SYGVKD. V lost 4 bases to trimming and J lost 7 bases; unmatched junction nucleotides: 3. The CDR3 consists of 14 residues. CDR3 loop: CAISGGQGANEQFF. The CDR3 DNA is TGTGCCATCAGTGGTGGACAGGGGGCGAATGAGCAGTTCTTC.

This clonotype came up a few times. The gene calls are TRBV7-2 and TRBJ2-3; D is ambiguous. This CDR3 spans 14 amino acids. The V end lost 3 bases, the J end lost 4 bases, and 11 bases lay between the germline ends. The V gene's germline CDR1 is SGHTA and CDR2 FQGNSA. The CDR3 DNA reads TGTGCCAGCAGCTTGGCTTGGGCTTCAGATACGCAGTATTTT. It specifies CASSLAWASDTQYF.